Listed here are 30 T cell receptor beta chains from one sample, sequenced in a study of T cells after somatic rescue of genetic block. Here immunoSEQ multiplex PCR was the method, and the copy in TCRdb shows in-frame clones only, minus some. Of 95,000 to 120,000 clones in the sample, over 80% were seen once. Material for sequencing was peripheral blood mononuclear cells (PBMCs). The receptors derive from a woman between 18 and 29 years old.

V gene TRBV18 combines with J gene TRBJ2-1; a possible D gene is TRBD2 (6 bases). CDR1 and CDR2 (germline): KGHSH, LQKENI. The CDR3 is made up of 16 amino acids. V shed 6 bases and J shed 6 bases, with 21 bases lying between them. CDR3 sequence: CASSADRWRATNEQFF. CDR3 DNA: TGTGCCAGCTCCGCCGACCGCTGGAGGGCCACCAATGAGCAGTTCTTC.

The chain has TRBV5-1 and TRBJ2-5; D remains ambiguous. The CDR3 runs 14 residues. Trimming took off 0 bases at V and 5 bases at J, with 11 bases between the two ends. From germline, CDR1 is SGHRS and CDR2 YFSETQ. CDR3 in DNA: TGCGCCAGCAGCTTGGACACTCCGCGGGAGACCCAGTACTTC. Its protein product is CASSLDTPRETQYF.

The J gene is TRBJ1-1, the V gene TRBV6-5, with no clear D. This CDR3 has 15 residues. CDR1 and CDR2 (germline): MNHEY, SVGAGI. Trimming shortened V by 0 bases and J by 1 base, and 9 bases separated the two germline ends. The CDR3 loop reads CASSYSEIRNTEAFF. DNA of the CDR3: TGTGCCAGCAGTTACTCTGAAATCCGGAACACTGAAGCTTTCTTT.

Ten or more counts support this clone. The DNA is left out, because the CDR3 cannot be placed on it with certainty; the CDR3 is given as TCRdb lists it. The chain employs TRBV6-4 and TRBJ2-6; the table's D call of TRBD1 was not tested on the DNA. 16 amino acids form the CDR3, both terminal residues included. Germline lookup yields CDR1 MRHNA and CDR2 SNTAGT. CDR3 amino acids: CASSSSTGSGANVLTF.

This chain joins TRBV7-2 and TRBJ2-1, with D uncertain. The germline V and J ends were trimmed by 3 bases and 5 bases, with 8 bases remaining between them. The CDR3 loop spans 13 amino acids. Germline loops: CDR1 SGHTA, CDR2 FQGNSA. CDR3 nucleotide sequence: TGTGCCAGCAGCTTCAGCGTTGACAATGAGCAGTTCTTC. Translation gives CASSFSVDNEQFF.

V is TRBV19 and J is TRBJ2-1; 8 bases line up with TRBD1. Per the germline V gene, CDR1 is LNHDA and CDR2 is SQIVND (reference sequence). The CDR3 has 14 residues. J gave up 10 bases and V 4 bases, and 9 bases lay outside the gene matches. CDR3 sequence (DNA): TGTGCCAGTAGTACGGGGACAGGACCAACGGAGCAGTTCTTC. Its translation is CASSTGTGPTEQFF.

The chain recombines TRBV7-2 with TRBJ2-1; D gene uncertain. The CDR3 has 13 residues. The V end was cut by 5 bases, the J end by 3 bases, with 8 bases between. From germline, CDR1 is SGHTA and CDR2 FQGNSA. CDR3 amino acids: CASSPPSYNEQFF. In nucleotides, the CDR3 is TGTGCCAGCAGCCCCCCCAGCTACAATGAGCAGTTCTTC. The full variable domain, its missing parts supplied by reference TRBV7-2 and TRBJ2-1, is GAGVSQSPSNKVTEKGKDVELRCDPISGHTALYWYRQSLGQGLEFLIYFQGNSAPDKSGLPSDRFSAERTGGSVSTLTIQRTQQEDSAVYLCASSPPSYNEQFFGPGTRLTVL.

CDR3: CSVVRDSNYGYTF. CDR3 in DNA: TGCAGCGTTGTTCGGGACAGTAACTATGGCTACACCTTC. The chain has TRBV29-1 and TRBJ1-2, with 7 bases identical to TRBD1. This CDR3 is built from 13 residues. The J segment lost 1 base and the V segment lost 4 bases, leaving 3 bases of the junction unmatched. Germline CDR1 reads SQVTM; CDR2 reads ANQGSEA. The full variable domain, with the rest looked up from reference TRBV29-1 and TRBJ1-2, is SAVISQKPSRDICQRGTSLTIQCQVDSQVTMMFWYRQQPGQSLTLIATANQGSEATYESGFVIDKFPISRPNLTFSTLTVSNMSPEDSSIYLCSVVRDSNYGYTFGSGTRLTVV.

This chain links TRBV7-7 with TRBJ2-2; D uncertain. The CDR3 consists of 12 residues. Per the germline V gene, CDR1 is SSHAT and CDR2 is FNYEAQ (reference sequence). The ends were cut back, 5 bases at V and 5 bases at J, with 6 bases in the middle. The DNA for the CDR3 is TGTGCCAGCAGCGACCAGACCGGGGAGCTGTTTTTT. It is translated as CASSDQTGELFF.

V usage is TRBV19 and J usage is TRBJ1-2; D unclear. V was cut by 6 bases and J by 2 bases, with 10 bases left in between. CDR3 length equals 13 residues. The germline CDR1 and CDR2 sequences are LNHDA and SQIVND (reference sequence). As DNA, the CDR3 is TGTGCCAGTAGCCGCAGAGACAACTATGGCTACACCTTC. Protein sequence: CASSRRDNYGYTF. Using reference TRBV19 and TRBJ1-2 for the parts outside the CDR3, the full variable domain is DGGITQSPKYLFRKEGQNVTLSCEQNLNHDAMYWYRQDPGQGLRLIYYSQIVNDFQKGDIAEGYSVSREKKESFPLTVTSAQKNPTAFYLCASSRRDNYGYTFGSGTRLTVV.

This clone was observed once. The chain has TRBV6-6 and TRBJ1-1; 7 positions agree with TRBD1. This CDR3 has 13 residues. V lost 4 bases and J lost 2; bases outside the gene matches: 1. Germline V gene lookup returns CDR1 MNHNY and CDR2 SVGAGI (reference sequence). Here the CDR3 DNA reads TGTGCCAGCAGTTGGGACAGAAACACTGAAGCTTTCTTT. It is translated as CASSWDRNTEAFF.

The chain carries TRBV6-6 and TRBJ1-5; D might be TRBD1 (5 bases). The CDR3 totals 15 residues. V was cut by 1 base and J by 7 bases, with 14 bases left in between. Per germline, CDR1 MNHNY and CDR2 SVGAGI (reference sequence). The chain's CDR3 is CASSYLAGVTQPQHF. The CDR3 nucleotides are TGTGCCAGCAGTTACTTGGCGGGGGTGACGCAGCCCCAGCATTTT.

V is TRBV5-6 and J is TRBJ2-5, with 10 bases aligning to TRBD1. CDR3 length: 16 amino acids. The J segment lost 1 base and the V segment lost 5 bases, leaving 8 bases of the junction unmatched. Germline V gives CDR1 SGHDT, CDR2 YYEEEE. The CDR3 protein is CASRPGTGVRQETQYF. The CDR3 coding sequence is TGTGCCAGCAGGCCCGGGACAGGGGTCCGCCAAGAGACCCAGTACTTC. The whole variable domain, filled in from reference TRBV5-6 and TRBJ2-5, reads DAGVTQSPTHLIKTRGQQVTLRCSPKSGHDTVSWYQQALGQGPQFIFQYYEEEERQRGNFPDRFSGHQFPNYSSELNVNALLLGDSALYLCASRPGTGVRQETQYFGPGTRLLVL.

This chain joins TRBV9 and TRBJ1-5; D may be TRBD1 (5 bases). From germline, CDR1 is SGDLS and CDR2 YYNGEE. The CDR3 has 16 amino acids. Trimming left V 0 bases short and J 4 bases short, with 14 bases between. CDR3 sequence reads: CASSVGPGLGNQPQHF. The CDR3, as DNA: TGTGCCAGCAGCGTAGGTCCGGGACTGGGGAATCAGCCCCAGCATTTT. Filled out from reference TRBV9 and TRBJ1-5, the complete variable domain reads DSGVTQTPKHLITATGQRVTLRCSPRSGDLSVYWYQQSLDQGLQFLIQYYNGEERAKGNILERFSAQQFPDLHSELNLSSLELGDSALYFCASSVGPGLGNQPQHFGDGTRLSIL.

V is TRBV27 and J is TRBJ1-5; no clear D gene. The CDR3 loop spans 16 amino acids. Trimming shortened V by 5 bases and J by 7 bases, and 21 bases separated the two germline ends. Germline lookup yields CDR1 MNHEY and CDR2 SMNVEV (reference sequence). The CDR3 DNA follows: TGTGCCAGCAGTCCATCGCGGACGGCCCGTAGACAGCCCCAGCATTTT. Protein product: CASSPSRTARRQPQHF.

V usage is TRBV19 and J usage is TRBJ1-6, with 11 bases aligning to TRBD1. J gave up 13 bases and V 3 bases, and 8 bases lay outside the gene matches. Germline values: CDR1 LNHDA, CDR2 SQIVND (reference sequence). The length of the CDR3 is 15 residues. CDR3 sequence reads: CASSIGLGTGGPLHF. CDR3 DNA: TGTGCCAGTAGTATCGGACTGGGGACAGGGGGGCCCCTCCACTTT.

The V and J genes are TRBV5-6 and TRBJ2-7; D gene uncertain. This CDR3 spans 12 amino acids. Trimming took 0 bases from V and 5 from J, leaving 6 bases between them. Germline V gene lookup returns CDR1 SGHDT and CDR2 YYEEEE. Here the CDR3 DNA reads TGTGCCAGCAGCTTGGCTCGCGACGAGCAGTACTTC. It is translated as CASSLARDEQYF.

The genes are TRBV4-2 and TRBJ2-5, with a weak D call TRBD2 (7 bases). Germline CDR1 is LGHNA and CDR2 is YNFKEQ. V was pared by 0 bases and J by 5 bases, with 19 bases between. The CDR3 is 17 residues long. Here the CDR3 reads CASSQEFRRGPGETQYF. The CDR3 coding sequence is TGTGCCAGCAGCCAAGAATTTCGGCGGGGGCCCGGGGAGACCCAGTACTTC.

The chain has TRBV2 and TRBJ2-7, with D tentatively TRBD2 (5 bases). This CDR3 has 13 amino acids. Germline V gives CDR1 SNHLY, CDR2 FYNNEI. Trimming took 2 bases from V and 4 from J, leaving 9 bases between them. The CDR3 sequence is CASSESGIYEQYF. The CDR3 coding sequence is TGTGCCAGCAGTGAATCCGGGATTTACGAGCAGTACTTC.

The CDR3 DNA sequence: TGTGCCAGCAGTTTTTTCCTAGGGACAGTGGTGGGATCAGTCGACAATCAGCCCCAGCATTTT. It codes for CASSFFLGTVVGSVDNQPQHF. The V gene is TRBV28, the J gene TRBJ1-5; 7 bases map to TRBD1. Germline trimming cut 3 bases from V and 3 bases from J; bases unmatched to any gene: 23. Germline CDR1 MDHEN, CDR2 SYDVKM. This CDR3 has 21 residues.

The J gene is TRBJ2-5, the V gene TRBV30; 10 positions match TRBD2. V gave up 2 bases and J gave up 7 bases; unmatched junction bases: 7. This CDR3 has 14 amino acids. The V gene's germline CDR1 is GTSNPN and CDR2 SVGIG (reference sequence). Here the CDR3 DNA reads TGTGCCTGGAGTAGGCTAGCGGGGGTCATGACCCAGTACTTC. Translation: CAWSRLAGVMTQYF.

The chain couples TRBV5-5 to TRBJ1-1, with TRBD1 identical over 10 bases. The CDR3 covers 15 residues. Germline trimming cut 4 bases from V and 10 bases from J; bases unmatched to any gene: 13. Germline V gene lookup returns CDR1 SGHKS and CDR2 YYEKEE (reference sequence). The CDR3: CASSPPGQGPMGAFF. For the CDR3, the DNA is TGTGCCAGCAGCCCGCCGGGACAGGGGCCTATGGGAGCTTTCTTT.

The chain couples TRBV5-1 to TRBJ1-4, with no clear D. Trimming stripped 1 base from V and 5 bases from J, with 12 bases between. Germline V CDR1 and CDR2: SGHRS, YFSETQ. This CDR3 spans 15 amino acids. The CDR3 bases are TGCGCCAGCAGCTTGTTAAGTAGACACAATGAAAAACTGTTTTTT. Amino acids: CASSLLSRHNEKLFF.

This chain links TRBV19 with TRBJ2-7; D tentatively fits TRBD1 or TRBD2 (6 bases each). The CDR3 covers 16 residues. V lost 3 bases and J 4 bases, leaving 19 bases between the germline ends. Germline CDR1 LNHDA, CDR2 SQIVND (reference sequence). CDR3 bases: TGTGCCAGTAGTATCGGGGGTTGGCAGGGGCGTTACGAGCAGTACTTC. Amino acid sequence: CASSIGGWQGRYEQYF.

This chain joins TRBV7-2 and TRBJ2-2, with 13 bases identical to TRBD2. The CDR3 covers 18 residues. Germline CDR1 SGHTA, CDR2 FQGNSA. With V trimmed by 1 base and J by 1 base, 3 bases remained unmatched. The CDR3 loop reads CASSLGLAGGLNTGELFF. CDR3 DNA sequence: TGTGCCAGCAGCTTAGGACTAGCGGGGGGCCTGAACACCGGGGAGCTGTTTTTT. Full variable domain (remainder filled in from reference TRBV7-2 and TRBJ2-2): GAGVSQSPSNKVTEKGKDVELRCDPISGHTALYWYRQSLGQGLEFLIYFQGNSAPDKSGLPSDRFSAERTGGSVSTLTIQRTQQEDSAVYLCASSLGLAGGLNTGELFFGEGSRLTVL.

The chain employs TRBV6-5 and TRBJ1-6; TRBD1 agrees at 7 bases. Germline-derived CDR1 and CDR2 are MNHEY and SVGAGI. V lost 2 bases, J lost 7 bases, and 8 bases stayed unmatched. The CDR3 consists of 16 residues. The CDR3 loop is CASSYVQQGENSPLHF. CDR3 bases: TGTGCCAGCAGTTACGTTCAGCAGGGGGAAAATTCACCCCTCCACTTT.

The chain carries TRBV2 and TRBJ2-5; TRBD1 might be the D (5 bases). Looked up from germline, CDR1 is SNHLY and CDR2 is FYNNEI. The CDR3 is 16 residues long. Between the trimmed V and J ends, which lost 4 bases and 4 bases, there was a span of 19 bases. As DNA, the CDR3 is TGTGCCAGCAGTGTGCGCAGGGTCATCCCGCCAGAGACCCAGTACTTC. It translates to CASSVRRVIPPETQYF.

The chain employs TRBV7-9 and TRBJ1-1; 7 nucleotides agree with TRBD1. CDR1 and CDR2 from the germline V gene are SEHNR and FQNEAQ (reference sequence). Losses at the gene ends were 5 bases for V and 3 bases for J; bases not matched to a gene: 6. The CDR3 sequence is 14 residues long. The CDR3 reads CASSLGGLHTEAFF. CDR3 DNA: TGTGCCAGCAGCCTAGGGGGCTTGCACACTGAAGCTTTCTTT. Filled out from reference TRBV7-9 and TRBJ1-1, the complete variable domain reads DTGVSQNPRHKITKRGQNVTFRCDPISEHNRLYWYRQTLGQGPEFLTYFQNEAQLEKSRLLSDRFSAERPKGSFSTLEIQRTEQGDSAMYLCASSLGGLHTEAFFGQGTRLTVV.

This rearrangement joins TRBV27 to TRBJ2-1; D not certain. This CDR3 comprises 16 residues. Germline CDR1 reads MNHEY; CDR2 reads SMNVEV (reference sequence). With 0 bases removed from V and 0 bases from J, the gap between germline ends came to 9 bases. The CDR3 protein is CASSLSRYSSYNEQFF. The CDR3 bases are TGTGCCAGCAGTTTATCGAGGTATAGCTCCTACAATGAGCAGTTCTTC.

The chain carries TRBV4-3 and TRBJ2-1; 13 bases agree with TRBD2. Germline V gives CDR1 LGHNA, CDR2 YSLEER. The J segment lost 3 bases and the V segment lost 1 base, leaving 0 bases of the junction unmatched. This CDR3 comprises 16 residues. CDR3: CASSQGLAGGYNEQFF. The CDR3, as DNA: TGCGCCAGCAGCCAAGGACTAGCGGGGGGCTACAATGAGCAGTTCTTC.